The sample holds many counts of the clone carrying this TCR beta chain. The antigen is undetermined. CDR1 is LGHNA, CDR2 YNFKEQ, per germline. Deletions cut 2 bases from V and 0 bases from J, with 14 bases between. CDR3 size: 16 residues. Next came a second PCR, run for roughly 6 to 11 cycles, which used a sample-barcoded 5' primer along with a J-beta primer mix. TCRdb analysed the 5' RACE reads with MiXCR anew, one entry per CDR3 protein. The table has hundreds of thousands of distinct CDR3 sequences, less than 35% seen once. This specimen comes from a study of blood T cells in healthy people across ages. Looking at the study overall: Every two T cells gave about one barcoded beta molecule via template switching.

Overall study results and limits: As age increased, TCR beta diversity per million T cells fell in a roughly linear fashion. It was held that diversity estimates obtained from one million T cells represented underestimates.

The receptor comes from a woman aged 80 or older in good health. The V and J genes are TRBV4-2 and TRBJ2-7, with D hard to call. The sample was blood. The CDR3 loop reads CASSQLLGSSSYEQYF. In DNA form, the CDR3 reads TGTGCCAGCAGCCAATTGCTGGGGTCGAGCTCCTACGAGCAGTACTTC.